Listed here are 10 T cell receptor beta chains from one sample, sequenced in a study of blood T cell repertoires in COVID-19. Repertoires were generated with immunoSEQ multiplex PCR, while TCRdb's copy carries only in-frame clones and drops some. The sample lists about 120,000 clones, about 89% seen once, with about 18% in the top ten. Material for sequencing was peripheral blood. All receptors come from a human donor with acute or convalescent COVID-19. The donor label of this sample is uncertain.

This chain uses TRBV10-3 with TRBJ1-1; 9 nucleotides agree with TRBD1. CDR3 length equals 14 residues. The V gene's germline CDR1 is ENHRY and CDR2 SYGVKD. The junction had 6 bases not matched to a gene; V was cut back by 6 bases and J by 4 bases. Written as DNA, the CDR3 is TGTGCCATCAGGGCGGACAGGGGATTCACTGAAGCTTTCTTT. As protein: CAIRADRGFTEAFF.

The rearrangement joins TRBV6-1 to TRBJ2-7; TRBD2 is a possible D gene (5 bases). The CDR3 consists of 15 residues. Germline V CDR1 and CDR2: MNHNS, SASEGT. The V end was cut by 2 bases, the J end by 0 bases, with 11 bases between. The CDR3 bases are TGTGCCAGCAGTGAATTCCGGACTGGCTCCTACGAGCAGTACTTC. Protein sequence: CASSEFRTGSYEQYF.

The chain employs TRBV7-2 and TRBJ2-5; 7 nucleotides agree with TRBD1. Germline V CDR1 and CDR2: SGHTA, FQGNSA. V lost 3 bases and J lost 5; bases outside the gene matches: 9. This CDR3 comprises 15 residues. For the CDR3, the DNA is TGTGCCAGCAGCTTTGGAGACAGGGTACGGGAGACCCAGTACTTC. It encodes CASSFGDRVRETQYF.

This chain connects TRBV7-8 to TRBJ1-6; D is ambiguous. Germline-derived CDR1 and CDR2 are SGHVS and FQNEAQ. The CDR3 consists of 14 residues. V was trimmed by 10 bases and J by 7 bases, leaving 17 bases between them. The CDR3 nucleotides read TGTGCCACCACGAGGGTGGTGGTGAATTCACCCCTCCACTTT. This codes for CATTRVVVNSPLHF. The entire variable domain, with the rest obtained from reference TRBV7-8 and TRBJ1-6, is as follows: GAGVSQSPRYKVAKRGQDVALRCDPISGHVSLFWYQQALGQGPEFLTYFQNEAQLDKSGLPSDRFFAERPEGSVSTLKIQRTQQEDSAVYLCATTRVVVNSPLHFGNGTRLTVT.

The chain carries TRBV14 and TRBJ2-1; 7 nucleotides line up with TRBD2. Germline trimming cut 4 bases from V and 12 bases from J; bases unmatched to any gene: 21. CDR1 SGHDN and CDR2 FVKESK come from the germline V gene. The CDR3 is 17 residues long. Here the CDR3 DNA reads TGTGCCAGCAGCCCGAACTCCCTCCTGTATGGGAGGGCCGGGCAGTTCTTC. It encodes CASSPNSLLYGRAGQFF.

The V call is TRBV28, the J call TRBJ2-7; 8 bases are a match to TRBD2. Trimming at V came to 5 bases and at J to 3 bases, leaving 6 bases not matched to a gene. Germline V gene lookup returns CDR1 MDHEN and CDR2 SYDVKM. CDR3 length: 14 amino acids. This CDR3 is CASSTGGGNYEQYF. In nucleotides, the CDR3 is TGTGCCAGCAGTACTGGCGGGGGGAACTACGAGCAGTACTTC.

The chain links TRBV5-1 to TRBJ1-2; 9 bases match TRBD1. Per the germline V gene, CDR1 is SGHRS and CDR2 is YFSETQ. J was trimmed by 3 bases and V by 3 bases; bases with no gene match: 3. The CDR3 covers 14 residues. Here the CDR3 DNA reads TGCGCCAGCAGCTGGGGGGACAGGGACTATGGCTACACCTTC. Its translation: CASSWGDRDYGYTF.

V usage is TRBV3-1 (or the pseudogene TRBV3-2) and J usage is TRBJ2-5; 8 bases align to TRBD2. CDR1 is LGHDT and CDR2 is YNNKEL in the germline V gene (reference sequence). Trimming at V came to 2 bases and at J to 5 bases, leaving 16 bases not matched to a gene. The CDR3 totals 18 residues. The CDR3 nucleotides read TGTGCCAGCAGCCAAAGATCCCCACTACTAGCGGCCGGGGAGACCCAGTACTTC. Amino acid sequence: CASSQRSPLLAAGETQYF.

V and J are TRBV3-1 (or the pseudogene TRBV3-2) and TRBJ2-4, with D tentatively TRBD1 (6 bases). Trimming took 1 base from V and 2 from J, leaving 9 bases between them. Germline V gene sequence: CDR1 LGHDT, CDR2 YNNKEL (reference sequence). This CDR3 comprises 15 residues. CDR3 loop: CASSQGGPTKNIQYF. CDR3 DNA: TGTGCCAGCAGCCAAGGGGGGCCCACCAAAAACATTCAGTACTTC.

This chain joins TRBV19 and TRBJ1-1; TRBD1 aligns across 7 bases. V trimming: 3 bases; J trimming: 5 bases; junction bases outside the gene matches: 9. Germline V gives CDR1 LNHDA, CDR2 SQIVND (reference sequence). The CDR3 loop spans 15 amino acids. The CDR3 sequence is CASSMVGQGVTEAFF. In nucleotides, the CDR3 is TGTGCCAGTAGTATGGTGGGGCAGGGGGTAACTGAAGCTTTCTTT.